Reported below is one T cell receptor (beta chain). The data derive from a study of CD8+ T cells in alopecia areata. Germline loops: CDR1 SQVTM, CDR2 ANQGSEA. The CDR3 runs to 11 residues. Trimming left V 4 bases short and J 4 bases short, with 8 bases between. Following extraction, RNA underwent reverse transcription to cDNA, which served as the sequencing template. Clones were sequenced by immunoSEQ multiplex PCR, and TCRdb holds only the in-frame ones, with some missing. The repertoire holds some 170,000 clones, with about 55% as singletons. Treatment given: oral pan-JAK inhibitor, 5-10 mg twice daily.

The input for sequencing was CD8+ T cells sorted from blood, taken at week 24, from a patient treated with tofacitinib. The source is a human donor with alopecia areata. The rearrangement joins TRBV29-1 to TRBJ2-7; D remains ambiguous. This chain's CDR3 is CSVAWNYEQYF. The CDR3 region has the DNA TGCAGCGTTGCCTGGAATTACGAGCAGTACTTC.